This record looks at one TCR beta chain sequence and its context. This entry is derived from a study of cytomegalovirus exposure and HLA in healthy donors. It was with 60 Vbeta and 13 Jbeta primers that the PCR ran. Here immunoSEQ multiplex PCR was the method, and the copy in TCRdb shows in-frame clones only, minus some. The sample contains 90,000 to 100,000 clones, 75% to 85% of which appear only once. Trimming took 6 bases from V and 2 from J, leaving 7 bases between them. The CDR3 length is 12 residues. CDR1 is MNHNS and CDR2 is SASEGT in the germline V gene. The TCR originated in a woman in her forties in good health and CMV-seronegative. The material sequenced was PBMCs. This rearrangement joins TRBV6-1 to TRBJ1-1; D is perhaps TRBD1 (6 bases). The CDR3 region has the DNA TGTGCCAGCAGGGGACAAAACACTGAAGCTTTCTTT. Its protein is CASRGQNTEAFF.